This T cell receptor beta chain came from a study of blood T cell repertoires in COVID-19. Overall study context: From the United States, Italy and Spain came samples of acute and convalescent COVID-19.

This clone was detected a few times. This CDR3 spans 15 amino acids. Germline V gene sequence: CDR1 MDHEN, CDR2 SYDVKM. V was cut by 6 bases and J by 2 bases, with 16 bases left in between. Profiled with immunoSEQ multiplex PCR; TCRdb holds only in-frame clones, not every one. Of around 34,000 clones in the sample, roughly 82% were seen once. This TCR derives from a man aged 80 or over with active or convalescent COVID-19. Material for sequencing was peripheral blood. The chain links TRBV28 to TRBJ1-1; D remains ambiguous. The CDR3 loop reads CASSSSWRANTEAFF. In nucleotides, the CDR3 is TGTGCCAGCAGCTCGTCGTGGAGAGCTAACACTGAAGCTTTCTTT.